This TCR beta chain was sequenced during a study of blood T cell repertoires in COVID-19. Whole-study context: There were acute and convalescent COVID-19 samples, and they came from the United States, Italy and Spain. The cDNA or gDNA used as material had been derived from T cells, B-cell-depleted T cells, or PBMCs.

In the authors' workflow: From reference gene primer amplification, estimates of nucleated cell counts were derived. The table came from immunoSEQ multiplex PCR; TCRdb's copy has only in-frame clones and leaves some out. The V and J calls and clone size were taken over from that table, and D and trimming were inferred from the DNA. The sample consists of 250,000 or so clones, 75% to 90% of them appearing once. The CDR3 covers 16 residues. Germline V lookup: CDR1 LGHDT, CDR2 YNNKEL (reference sequence). V dropped 4 bases and J dropped 0; count of bases not matched to a gene: 7. Source material: peripheral blood. This rearrangement joins TRBV3-1 (or the pseudogene TRBV3-2) to TRBJ1-1; TRBD1 agrees at 8 bases. This TCR was recovered from a man aged 30 to 45 with active or convalescent COVID-19. DNA of the CDR3: TGTGCCAGCAGCCCTGGACAGGGAGTCATGAACACTGAAGCTTTCTTT. This gives the protein CASSPGQGVMNTEAFF.